This T cell receptor (beta chain) was captured in a study of long-term antiretroviral therapy in people with HIV. The assay used was immunoSEQ (version v3.0), run at survey level. This table comes from immunoSEQ multiplex PCR, and its TCRdb copy is limited to in-frame clones, with some not included. This table has 35,000 or so clones, around 94% appearing once. In its sample, this clone was seen once. Its antigen remains unknown. Findings and caveats of the study: Relative to transplant donor controls, diversity remained lower despite increasing after ART. Documentation of ART adherence, viral resistance or therapy changes was absent.

CDR1 is ENHRY and CDR2 is SYGVKD in the germline V gene. The germline V and J ends were trimmed by 3 bases and 2 bases, with 11 bases remaining between them. This CDR3 comprises 15 residues. Each sample contained 1-10 million cryopreserved PBMC, thawed before DNA extraction. This sequence originates from a woman aged 50 to 65 with HIV. The chain has TRBV10-3 and TRBJ1-5; possibly TRBD1 for D (5 bases). Sequences were derived from unsorted PBMCs, sampled 4.1 years after starting antiretroviral therapy. This CDR3 reads CAISEGGVGNQPQHF. CDR3 nucleotide sequence: TGTGCCATCAGTGAAGGAGGGGTCGGCAATCAGCCCCAGCATTTT.